The sequence of this TCR beta chain was determined in a study of blood T cells in healthy people across ages. Looking at the study overall: The capture of about one barcoded beta molecule per two T cells was achieved by template switching.

A second PCR of roughly 7 to 11 cycles used a sample-barcoded 5' primer and a J-beta primer mix. TCRdb independently ran MiXCR on the 5' RACE reads; one entry per CDR3 protein. This sample carries roughly 800,000 distinct CDR3 sequences, 20% to 30% of them seen once, and the ten largest clones take 8% to 10%. V lost 1 base and J lost 0, with 9 bases in between. Germline V CDR1 and CDR2: KGHSH, LQKENI. The CDR3 covers 15 residues. The data were also submitted as part of a second study, on T cells of mothers and their children.

This clonotype was obtained from a boy under 18 in good health. The rearrangement links TRBV18 to TRBJ1-2, with D perhaps TRBD1 (5 bases). The material sequenced was blood. The CDR3, as DNA: TGTGCCAGCTCACCACAACAGGAAGCTAACTATGGCTACACCTTC. Translated, it gives CASSPQQEANYGYTF.